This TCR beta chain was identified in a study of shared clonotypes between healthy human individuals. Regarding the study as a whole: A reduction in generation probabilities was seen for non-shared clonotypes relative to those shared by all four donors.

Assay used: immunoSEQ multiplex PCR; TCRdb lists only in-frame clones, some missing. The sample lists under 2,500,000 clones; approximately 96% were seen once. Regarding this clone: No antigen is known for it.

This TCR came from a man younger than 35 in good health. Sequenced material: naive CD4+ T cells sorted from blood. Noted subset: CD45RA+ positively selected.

The CDR3 nucleotides are TGTGCCAGCAGTGGGACTAGCGGGAGCACAGATACGCAGTATTTT. This gives the protein CASSGTSGSTDTQYF. The genes are TRBV2 and TRBJ2-3; 11 positions agree with TRBD2. The length of the CDR3 is 15 residues. CDR1 and CDR2 from the germline V gene are SNHLY and FYNNEI. The junction had 0 bases not matched to a gene; V was cut back by 4 bases and J by 0 bases.